Listed here are 10 T cell receptor beta chains from one sample, sequenced in a study of cytomegalovirus exposure and HLA in healthy donors. Amplification used 60 Vbeta primers and 13 Jbeta primers. Here immunoSEQ multiplex PCR was the method, and the copy in TCRdb shows in-frame clones only, minus some. The sample has some 180,000 clones; 75% to 90% are singletons. The sequenced sample was PBMCs. Source of these receptors: a male donor in good health and CMV-seronegative.

V gene TRBV6-5 combines with J gene TRBJ1-3, with D perhaps matching TRBD1 (6 bases). The germline V gene encodes CDR1 MNHEY and CDR2 SVGAGI. This CDR3 is built from 14 residues. Trimming took off 6 bases at V and 1 base at J, with 10 bases between the two ends. CDR3 nucleotide sequence: TGTGCCAGCAGACGAACAGGGTCTGGAAACACCATATATTTT. Protein sequence: CASRRTGSGNTIYF.

V is TRBV6-5 and J is TRBJ1-5, with D perhaps matching TRBD1 (5 bases). Germline CDR1 and CDR2: MNHEY and SVGAGI. V dropped 0 bases and J dropped 5 bases, with 11 bases sitting between them. CDR3 length: 15 residues. In DNA form, the CDR3 reads TGTGCCAGCAGTTACTCAGCGGGGGATGATCAGCCCCAGCATTTT. It is translated as CASSYSAGDDQPQHF.

The chain is built from TRBV2 and TRBJ2-7; 12 positions match TRBD1. The CDR3 extends over 15 amino acids. V lost 7 bases and J lost 11; bases outside the gene matches: 15. Germline loops: CDR1 SNHLY, CDR2 FYNNEI. In DNA form, the CDR3 reads TGTGCCAGCAAAACGTCCTGGGACAGGGGGCGACCGGAGTACTTC. Residues: CASKTSWDRGRPEYF.

The chain uses TRBV6-6 and TRBJ1-3; D is unclear. The CDR3 sequence is 14 residues long. Trimming took off 3 bases at V and 0 bases at J, with 6 bases between the two ends. From germline, CDR1 is MNHNY and CDR2 SVGAGI (reference sequence). The CDR3 DNA follows: TGTGCCAGCAGTTATGGAGACTCTGGAAACACCATATATTTT. Translating it yields CASSYGDSGNTIYF.

The chain employs TRBV10-3 and TRBJ1-5, with unresolved D. The ends were cut back, 5 bases at V and 1 base at J, with 15 bases in the middle. CDR1 is ENHRY and CDR2 is SYGVKD in the germline V gene. The CDR3 has 16 amino acids. The CDR3, as DNA: TGTGCCATCAGTCGGACGGGAGGTGCGAGCAATCAGCCCCAGCATTTT. It codes for CAISRTGGASNQPQHF.

The chain has TRBV15 and TRBJ1-6; TRBD1 agrees at 9 bases. The CDR3 sequence is 13 residues long. Trimming took 4 bases from V and 16 from J; bases not matched to a gene: 8. Germline V gene lookup returns CDR1 LNHNV and CDR2 YYDKDF (reference sequence). The CDR3 sequence: CATSKDRGPVLHF. CDR3 in DNA: TGTGCCACCAGCAAGGACAGGGGCCCGGTACTCCACTTT.

This chain connects TRBV6-4 to TRBJ1-3; D is ambiguous. Trimming pared 8 bases from V and 2 bases from J, leaving 16 bases between. From germline, CDR1 is MRHNA and CDR2 SNTAGT. The length of the CDR3 is 15 residues. DNA of the CDR3: TGTGCCAGCCGAATCACGCCGCGGGCTGGAAACACCATATATTTT. It codes for CASRITPRAGNTIYF.

The rearrangement joins TRBV5-1 to TRBJ2-7; 8 bases align to TRBD1. The CDR3 has 13 residues. CDR1 is SGHRS and CDR2 is YFSETQ in the germline V gene. V gave up 4 bases and J gave up 3 bases; unmatched junction bases: 3. The CDR3 is CASSAGQVYEQYF. CDR3 bases: TGCGCCAGCAGCGCGGGACAGGTCTACGAGCAGTACTTC.

This chain uses TRBV6-6 with TRBJ1-2, with TRBD1 as a possible D gene (6 bases). The CDR3 covers 13 residues. Trimming pared 4 bases from V and 5 bases from J, leaving 11 bases between. From germline, CDR1 is MNHNY and CDR2 SVGAGI (reference sequence). DNA of the CDR3: TGTGCCAGCAGTTCCTGGACAGCTTATGGCTACACCTTC. It specifies CASSSWTAYGYTF.

The CDR3 nucleotides are TGTGCCAGCAGCCCTTGGGCCGGGACAGGGACTTCCTACGAGCAGTACTTC. Translated: CASSPWAGTGTSYEQYF. The rearrangement uses TRBV7-8 and TRBJ2-7; 9 bases line up with TRBD1. The J segment lost 1 base and the V segment lost 5 bases, leaving 12 bases of the junction unmatched. The CDR3 has 17 amino acids. Germline CDR1 reads SGHVS; CDR2 reads FQNEAQ.